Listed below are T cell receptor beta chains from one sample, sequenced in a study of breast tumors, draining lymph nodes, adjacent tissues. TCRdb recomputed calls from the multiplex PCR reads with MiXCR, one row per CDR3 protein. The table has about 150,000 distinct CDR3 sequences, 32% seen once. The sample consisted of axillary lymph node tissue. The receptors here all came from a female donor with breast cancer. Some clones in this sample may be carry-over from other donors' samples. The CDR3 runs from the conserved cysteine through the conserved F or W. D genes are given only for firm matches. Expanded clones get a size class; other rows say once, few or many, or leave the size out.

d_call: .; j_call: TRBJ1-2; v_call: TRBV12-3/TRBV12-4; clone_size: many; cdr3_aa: CASSLLGGTNYGYTF; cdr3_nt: TGTGCCAGCAGTTTATTAGGGGGAACTAACTATGGCTACACCTTC
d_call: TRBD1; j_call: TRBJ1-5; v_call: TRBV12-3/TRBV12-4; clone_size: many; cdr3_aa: CASSLRQGISPQHF; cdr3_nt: TGTGCCAGCAGTTTGAGACAGGGGATATCGCCCCAGCATTTT
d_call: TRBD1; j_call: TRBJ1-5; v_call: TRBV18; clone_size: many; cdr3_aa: CASSPDRVSNQPQHF; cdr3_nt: TGTGCCAGCTCCCCGGACAGGGTGAGCAATCAGCCCCAGCATTTT
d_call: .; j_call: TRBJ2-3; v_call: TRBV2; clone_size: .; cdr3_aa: CASSDLAAGNEQYF; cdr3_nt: TGTGCCAGCAGTGATTTGGCGGCGGGAAATGAGCAGTATTTT
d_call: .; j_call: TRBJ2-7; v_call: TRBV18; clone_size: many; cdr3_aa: CASSESQARSYEQYF; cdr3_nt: TGTGCCAGCTCAGAATCACAGGCTCGGTCCTACGAGCAGTACTTC
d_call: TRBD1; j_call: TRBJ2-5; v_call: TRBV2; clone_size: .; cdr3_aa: CASSGGTVGGETQYF; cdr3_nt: TGTGCCAGCAGTGGTGGGACAGTGGGCGGAGAGACCCAGTACTTC
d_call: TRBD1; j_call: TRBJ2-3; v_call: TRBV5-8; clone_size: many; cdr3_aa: CASSAPGTVSTDTQYF; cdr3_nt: TGTGCCAGCAGCGCTCCCGGGACAGTTAGCACAGATACGCAGTATTTT
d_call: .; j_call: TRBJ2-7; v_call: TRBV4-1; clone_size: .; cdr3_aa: CASSQGARGADEQYF; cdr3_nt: TGCGCCAGCAGCCAAGGGGCCCGGGGGGCGGACGAGCAGTACTTC
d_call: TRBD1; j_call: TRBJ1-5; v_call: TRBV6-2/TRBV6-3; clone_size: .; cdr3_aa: CASSHSRDSSNQPQHF; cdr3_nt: TGTGCCAGCAGCCACTCCCGGGACAGTAGCAATCAGCCCCAGCATTTT
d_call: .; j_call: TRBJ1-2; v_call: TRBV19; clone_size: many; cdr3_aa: CASSIVGVGGTHYTNYGYTF; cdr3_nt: TGTGCCAGTAGTATAGTCGGTGTTGGGGGAACACACTATACTAACTATGGCTACACCTTC
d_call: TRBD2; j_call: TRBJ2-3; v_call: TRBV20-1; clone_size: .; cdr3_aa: CSARDPRRGTSTDTQYF; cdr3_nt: TGCAGTGCTAGAGACCCTCGGCGGGGGACTAGCACAGATACGCAGTATTTT
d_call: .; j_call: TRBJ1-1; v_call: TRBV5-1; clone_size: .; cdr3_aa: CASSPGVGRGQSGEAFF; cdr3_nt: TGCGCCAGCAGCCCCGGAGTAGGCCGTGGCCAATCCGGTGAAGCTTTCTTT
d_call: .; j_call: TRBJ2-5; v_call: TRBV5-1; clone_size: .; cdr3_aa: CASSTPATQDTQYF; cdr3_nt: TGCGCCAGCAGTACTCCCGCCACCCAAGACACCCAGTACTTC